This T cell receptor beta chain was sequenced during a study of cytomegalovirus exposure and HLA in healthy donors. V was pared by 7 bases and J by 8 bases, with 13 bases of the junction left unmatched. Germline CDR1 is SNHLY and CDR2 is FYNNEI. The CDR3 is made up of 16 amino acids. Of note for this clone: Its antigen is undetermined.

60 Vbeta and 13 Jbeta primers were used in PCR. Only in-frame clones appear in the TCRdb table, and some are missing; sequencing was by immunoSEQ multiplex PCR. The table includes some 200,000 clones, 70% detected once. Findings and caveats of the study: Three chains linked to CMV were shown in vitro to be specific for CMV antigens. In a later analysis, several top co-occurrence clusters appeared linked to parvovirus B19, influenza, CMV and Epstein-Barr virus.

Sequencing was carried out using PBMCs. This sequence originates from a man between 40 and 49 years old in good health and CMV-seropositive. The chain joins TRBV2 to TRBJ1-4; 10 nucleotides align to TRBD1. Here the CDR3 reads CASTLGAGTGVEKLFF. CDR3 in DNA: TGTGCCAGCACCTTAGGGGCGGGGACAGGGGTGGAAAAACTGTTTTTT.